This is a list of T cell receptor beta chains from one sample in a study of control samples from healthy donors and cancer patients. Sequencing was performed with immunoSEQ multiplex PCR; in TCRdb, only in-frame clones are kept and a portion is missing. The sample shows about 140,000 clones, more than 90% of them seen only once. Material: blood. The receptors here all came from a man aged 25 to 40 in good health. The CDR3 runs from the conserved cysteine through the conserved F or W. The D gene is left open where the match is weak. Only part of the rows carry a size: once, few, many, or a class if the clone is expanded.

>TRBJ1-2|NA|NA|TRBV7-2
TGTGCCAGCAGCTTCAGGCAGGCAGCTTACCTGTATGGCTACACCTTC
CASSFRQAAYLYGYTF
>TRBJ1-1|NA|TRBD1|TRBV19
TGTGCCAGTAGCCTTGACAGGGACACTGAAGCTTTCTTT
CASSLDRDTEAFF
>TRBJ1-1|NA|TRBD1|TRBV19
TGTGCCAGTAGTAGGACAGGGGGAATGACTGAAGCTTTCTTT
CASSRTGGMTEAFF
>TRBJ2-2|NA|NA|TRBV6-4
TGTGCCAGCAGCTCCTTGGGCGGAGCGAACACCGGGGAGCTGTTTTTT
CASSSLGGANTGELFF
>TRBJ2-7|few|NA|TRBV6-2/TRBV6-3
TGTGCCAGCAGCCGCCAGACAATCTACGAGCAGTACTTC
CASSRQTIYEQYF
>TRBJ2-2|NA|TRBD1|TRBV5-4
TGTGCCAGCAGCTTGGGGTCGAGACAGGGAAATTTCGGGGAGCTGTTTTTT
CASSLGSRQGNFGELFF
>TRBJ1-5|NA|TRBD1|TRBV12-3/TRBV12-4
TGTGCCAGCAGTGGGACAGGGTTTCAGCCCCAGCATTTT
CASSGTGFQPQHF
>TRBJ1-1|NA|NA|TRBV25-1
TGTGCCAGCAGCCAGCCTACTCTCGCTTTCGGGGCTTTCTTT
CASSQPTLAFGAFF
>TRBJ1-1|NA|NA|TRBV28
TGTGCCAGCAGTCTAGGACTCAACACTGAAGCTTTCTTT
CASSLGLNTEAFF
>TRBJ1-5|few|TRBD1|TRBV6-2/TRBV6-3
TGTGCCAGCAGTTACGAGCCTGGACAGGGCTACAATCAGCCCCAGCATTTT
CASSYEPGQGYNQPQHF
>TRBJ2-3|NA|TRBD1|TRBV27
TGTGCCAGCAGTTCCGTACCGGGACAGGGTGTTGATACGCAGTATTTT
CASSSVPGQGVDTQYF
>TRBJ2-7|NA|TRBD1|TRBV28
TGTGCCAGCAGTTTCAGGGGGCTCAACGAGCAGTACTTC
CASSFRGLNEQYF
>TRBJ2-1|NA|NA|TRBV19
TGTGCCAGCAGTCTCGATAGCGCATACAATGAGCAGTTCTTC
CASSLDSAYNEQFF
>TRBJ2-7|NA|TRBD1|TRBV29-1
TGCAGCGTTTACAGGGGGCCTTACGAGCAGTACTTC
CSVYRGPYEQYF